The TCR beta chain described here comes from a study of long-term antiretroviral therapy in people with HIV. Study-level points and caveats: All time points showed a repertoire dominated by clones expanded before ART.

It was version v3.0 of the immunoSEQ assay that was run at survey level. Sequenced by immunoSEQ multiplex PCR; TCRdb stores in-frame clones only, minus some. The sample contains roughly 20,000 clones, over 75% of which appear only once. Details on this clone: Its antigen is still unknown.

It was in the United States that all participants with HIV were treated. Germline CDR1 DFQATT, CDR2 SNEGSKA (reference sequence). The ends were cut back, 3 bases at V and 1 base at J, with 2 bases in the middle. The CDR3 loop spans 11 amino acids. The sequence derives from a woman in her thirties with HIV. The rearrangement links TRBV20-1 to TRBJ2-3; the D is unclear. This specimen consisted of unsorted PBMCs, obtained 1.8 years before starting antiretroviral therapy. Written as DNA, the CDR3 is TGCAGTGCTAGTCGCACAGATACGCAGTATTTT. Its protein product is CSASRTDTQYF.